A selection of T cell receptor beta chains follows, all from one sample in a study of T-cell memory formation after mild COVID-19. TCRdb re-derived calls from the 5' RACE reads in MiXCR, one entry per CDR3 protein. Of some 600,000 distinct CDR3 sequences in the sample, around a sixth are singletons; the top ten hold 8.1%. The sequencing sample was made of PBMCs or a T cell subset sorted from them (not recorded which). Receptors originate from an adult woman who had mild COVID-19 (a few samples of this study predate the infection). Cell type and time point are not known. Both conserved end residues are part of each CDR3. A D gene is named only where the DNA matches it firmly. The size of a clone is reported for some rows only, either as once, few or many, or as a class for expanded clones.

NA | few | TRBJ2-7 | TRBV6-2/TRBV6-3 | TGTGCCAGCAGGCTTCATAACACCAACTCCTACGAGCAGTACTTC | CASRLHNTNSYEQYF
NA | NA | TRBJ1-2 | TRBV6-2/TRBV6-3 | TGTGCCAGCAGTCAGCAGGGATACGGCTACACCTTC | CASSQQGYGYTF
NA | NA | TRBJ2-3 | TRBV7-2 | TGTGCCAGCAGCCCAGTAGGAACAGCCGATACGCAGTATTTT | CASSPVGTADTQYF
TRBD1 | NA | TRBJ1-1 | TRBV27 | TGTGCCAGCAGTTCAACCCCCGGGACAGGCGAAGCTTTCTTT | CASSSTPGTGEAFF
TRBD1 | few | TRBJ1-6 | TRBV29-1 | TGCAGCGTTCAGGACAGGGAGGCAAATTCACCCCTCCACTTT | CSVQDREANSPLHF
TRBD1 | few | TRBJ2-1 | TRBV24-1 | TGTGCCACCAGTGACCCGACAGGGAGCTCCTACAATGAGCAGTTCTTC | CATSDPTGSSYNEQFF
NA | few | TRBJ2-3 | TRBV3-1 | TGTGCCAGCAGCCAAGATCGGGCAATGAGCACAGATACGCAGTATTTT | CASSQDRAMSTDTQYF
TRBD1 | few | TRBJ2-7 | TRBV29-1 | TGCAGCGTTGAGGAGACAGGGCGCTACGAGCAGTACTTC | CSVEETGRYEQYF
NA | few | TRBJ2-7 | TRBV7-2 | TGTGCCAGCAGCTCCACTCCATTCCGGTCCTACGAGCAGTACTTC | CASSSTPFRSYEQYF
NA | NA | TRBJ1-5 | TRBV6-2/TRBV6-3 | TGTGCCAGCAGCCCTCGCAAGGATCAGCCCCAGCATTTT | CASSPRKDQPQHF
TRBD1 | NA | TRBJ2-6 | TRBV18 | TGTGCCAGCTCAGGAAGACAGGGACCCTCTGGGGCCAACGTCCTGACTTTC | CASSGRQGPSGANVLTF
NA | NA | TRBJ1-1 | TRBV7-9 | TGTGCCAGCAGCTTAGTAAGCGGTCGGGAAGCTTTCTTT | CASSLVSGREAFF
NA | NA | TRBJ1-5 | TRBV20-1 | TGCAGTGCTAGACTTGAGTCAGGGATTAATCAGCCCCAGCATTTT | CSARLESGINQPQHF
NA | NA | TRBJ2-5 | TRBV7-9 | TGTGCCAGCAGCTCCGGACGGCCTCCAGAGACCCAGTACTTC | CASSSGRPPETQYF
TRBD1 | NA | TRBJ2-2 | TRBV5-1 | TGCGCCAGCAGCTCCGGGACAGCGAACACCGGGGAGCTGTTTTTT | CASSSGTANTGELFF
NA | few | TRBJ1-5 | TRBV6-2/TRBV6-3 | TGTGCCAGCAGGCGGACGGATAGCAATCAGCCCCAGCATTTT | CASRRTDSNQPQHF
NA | few | TRBJ1-5 | TRBV7-8 | TGTGCCAGCAGCTTAGTGACCTGGGAATCCCAGCATTTT | CASSLVTWESQHF
NA | NA | TRBJ2-1 | TRBV14 | TGTGCCAGCAGCCAAGTGGGGACTGGTGGGAATGAGCAGTTCTTC | CASSQVGTGGNEQFF
NA | few | TRBJ2-5 | TRBV5-1 | TGCGCCAGCAGCCTCGACCGGGACGGAGTCCAAGAGACCCAGTACTTC | CASSLDRDGVQETQYF
NA | NA | TRBJ1-2 | TRBV5-6 | TGTGCCAGCAGCGGAGGGACTAACTATGGCTACACCTTC | CASSGGTNYGYTF
NA | NA | TRBJ1-5 | TRBV7-9 | TGTGCCAGCAGCTCCGGCGTGGTGGATCAGCCCCAGCATTTT | CASSSGVVDQPQHF
NA | NA | TRBJ2-1 | TRBV12-3/TRBV12-4 | TGTGCCAGCAGAGTGACAGATGGCAATGAGCAGTTCTTC | CASRVTDGNEQFF